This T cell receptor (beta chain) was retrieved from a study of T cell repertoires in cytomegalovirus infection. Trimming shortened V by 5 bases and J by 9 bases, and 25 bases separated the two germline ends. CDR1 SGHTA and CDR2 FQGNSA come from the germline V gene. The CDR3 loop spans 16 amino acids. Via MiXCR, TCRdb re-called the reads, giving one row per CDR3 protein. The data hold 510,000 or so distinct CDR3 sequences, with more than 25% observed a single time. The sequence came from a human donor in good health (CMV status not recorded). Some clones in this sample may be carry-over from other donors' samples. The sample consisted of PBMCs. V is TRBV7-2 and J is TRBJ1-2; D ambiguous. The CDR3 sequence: CASSKTPQDGGTSYTF. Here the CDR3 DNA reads TGTGCCAGCAGCAAAACCCCCCAGGACGGCGGCACCAGCTACACCTTC.